This is a list of T cell receptor beta chains from one sample in a study of cytomegalovirus exposure and HLA in healthy donors. Assay: immunoSEQ multiplex PCR; the TCRdb copy retains only in-frame clones and omits some. The sample consists of 150,000 to 200,000 clones, over 65% of them appearing once. The sample comprised PBMCs. These receptors were obtained from a woman in her thirties in good health and CMV-seronegative. CDR3s include the opening cysteine and the closing phenylalanine or tryptophan. D genes are given only for firm matches. A clone size is listed for some rows: how often the clone was seen (once, few, many), or a class if it is expanded.

D gene,V gene,clone size,J gene,CDR3 length,CDR3 DNA,CDR3 protein
NA,TRBV5-6,NA,TRBJ2-3,13,TGTGCCAGCAGCTTGAGAGGGTCAGATACGCAGTATTTT,CASSLRGSDTQYF
NA,TRBV4-1,NA,TRBJ2-5,16,TGCGCCAGCAGCCAAGGGGGCAGGGGAATACGTGGGGTCCAGTACTTC,CASSQGGRGIRGVQYF
NA,TRBV7-8,NA,TRBJ1-5,15,TGTGCCAGCAGCTTAGCTGGGCCGGGGGATCAGCCCCAGCATTTT,CASSLAGPGDQPQHF
NA,TRBV29-1,NA,TRBJ2-3,11,TGCAGCGTGGCTCGGGGAGATACGCAGTATTTT,CSVARGDTQYF
NA,TRBV15,NA,TRBJ2-3,16,TGTGCCACCAGCAGAGTAAAAGGGGCCTTCAGGGATACGCAGTATTTT,CATSRVKGAFRDTQYF
NA,TRBV18,NA,TRBJ2-2,17,TGTGCCAGCTCATCCACAGGGACGTCGGTTTACACCGGGGAGCTGTTTTTT,CASSSTGTSVYTGELFF
NA,TRBV6-5,NA,TRBJ1-4,14,TGTGCCAGCAGCCGGGGGGGGGCTAATGAAAAACTGTTTTTT,CASSRGGANEKLFF
TRBD1,TRBV10-1,NA,TRBJ1-1,13,TGCGCCAGCAGTGAGCGGACAGGCGGTGGAGCTTTCTTT,CASSERTGGGAFF
TRBD1,TRBV29-1,NA,TRBJ2-7,13,TGCAGCGCGGCACACAGGGGTCCCCACGAGCAGTACTTC,CSAAHRGPHEQYF
TRBD1,TRBV6-5,NA,TRBJ2-1,15,TGTGCCAGCAGTTACTCATCACAGGGGAACAATGAGCAGTTCTTC,CASSYSSQGNNEQFF
NA,TRBV29-1,NA,TRBJ1-3,14,TGCAGCGTTGATCCCCCCCGAACCAGGAACACCATATATTTT,CSVDPPRTRNTIYF
NA,TRBV4-1,NA,TRBJ1-5,17,TGCGCCAGCAGCCAATACGCCTCATACGGTAGCAATCAGCCCCAGCATTTT,CASSQYASYGSNQPQHF
NA,TRBV4-1,NA,TRBJ2-1,13,TGCGCCAGCAGCTACCAGAGGGACAATGAGCAGTTCTTC,CASSYQRDNEQFF
TRBD1,TRBV27,NA,TRBJ2-7,14,TGTGCCAGCACCCCCGGACAGGGGTACTACGAGCAGTACTTC,CASTPGQGYYEQYF
TRBD1,TRBV29-1,NA,TRBJ1-1,12,TGCAGCGTAGCCGGACAGGAGGGATGGCCTTTCTTT,CSVAGQEGWPFF
TRBD2,TRBV4-2,NA,TRBJ2-1,15,TGTGCCAGCAGCGGACTAGCTGCAGCCTACAATGAGCAGTTCTTC,CASSGLAAAYNEQFF
TRBD1,TRBV11-2,NA,TRBJ2-5,15,TGTGCCAGCAGCTCCACACAGGGGGCGACAGGGGCCCAGTACTTC,CASSSTQGATGAQYF
NA,TRBV30,NA,TRBJ2-7,11,TGTGCCTGGAGTTCGAGGTACGAGCAGTACTTC,CAWSSRYEQYF
TRBD1,TRBV6-5,NA,TRBJ1-5,15,TGTGCCAGCAGCCCCGACAGGGGCAGCAATCAGCCCCAGCATTTT,CASSPDRGSNQPQHF
TRBD2,TRBV7-2,NA,TRBJ2-7,15,TGTGCCAGCAGCCAAAGAACTAGCGGGGGGCACGAGCAGTACTTC,CASSQRTSGGHEQYF
NA,TRBV4-2,NA,TRBJ1-3,16,TGTGCCAGCAGCCAAGAGGGGCAGTTCTCTGGAAACACCATATATTTT,CASSQEGQFSGNTIYF
TRBD1,TRBV4-3,few,TRBJ2-2,19,TGCGCCAGCAGCCAAGATAGAAGGACAGGACTCGCGAACACCGGGGAGCTGTTTTTT,CASSQDRRTGLANTGELFF
TRBD1,TRBV6-1,once,TRBJ1-5,14,TGTGCCAGCAGTGAGGGACAGAGGGAACAGCCCCAGCATTTT,CASSEGQREQPQHF
TRBD2,TRBV27,NA,TRBJ2-7,14,TGTGCCAGCAGTTCCCCAGGACTAGCGGGCGAGCAGTACTTC,CASSSPGLAGEQYF
NA,TRBV9,few,TRBJ2-7,14,TGTGCCAGCAGCGTAGCTCCGGACACCTACGAGCAGTACTTC,CASSVAPDTYEQYF
NA,TRBV7-2,few,TRBJ1-2,13,TGTGCCAGCAGCCAACAGGGCTACTATGGCTACACCTTC,CASSQQGYYGYTF
NA,TRBV18,NA,TRBJ2-3,15,TGTGCCAGCTCATCAACAGTAGCGGACACAGATACGCAGTATTTT,CASSSTVADTDTQYF
NA,TRBV6-6,NA,TRBJ1-1,14,TGTGCCAGCAGGAGGGAGGGATTGAACACTGAAGCTTTCTTT,CASRREGLNTEAFF
TRBD2,TRBV9,NA,TRBJ2-3,18,TGTGCCAGCAGCGTAGCTGGGACTAGCGGGGGGGCGGCAGATACGCAGTATTTT,CASSVAGTSGGAADTQYF
NA,TRBV10-3,NA,TRBJ2-7,16,TGTGCCATCAGTGAGTCTAGGGGCCCCAGCTCCTACGAGCAGTACTTC,CAISESRGPSSYEQYF
NA,TRBV21-1,NA,TRBJ1-3,16,TGTGCCAGCAGCAAACGGGCAGACTACTCTGGAAACACCATATATTTT,CASSKRADYSGNTIYF
TRBD1,TRBV15,NA,TRBJ1-1,14,TGTGCCACCAGCAGAGATAACAGGGGCCGCGAAGCTTTCTTT,CATSRDNRGREAFF
NA,TRBV5-6,NA,TRBJ1-1,12,TGTGCCAGCAGCTTGGCCTACAGGGAAGCTTTCTTT,CASSLAYREAFF
TRBD1,TRBV7-9,NA,TRBJ2-5,12,TGTGCCAGCAGTTCAGGGGGAGAGACCCAGTACTTC,CASSSGGETQYF
TRBD2,TRBV5-8,NA,TRBJ2-7,15,TGTGCCAGCAGCTTTGGACTAGCGGGAATCTACGAGCAGTACTTC,CASSFGLAGIYEQYF
NA,TRBV15,NA,TRBJ1-1,13,TGTGCCACGACCGGACATACGAACACTGAAGCTTTCTTT,CATTGHTNTEAFF
TRBD2,TRBV19,NA,TRBJ2-7,15,TGTGCCAGTAGTGTAACTAGCGGGAGGGCCTACGAGCAGTACTTC,CASSVTSGRAYEQYF
NA,TRBV27,NA,TRBJ1-4,14,TGTGCCAGCAGTTTTTTATCATCGGATGAAAAACTGTTTTTT,CASSFLSSDEKLFF
TRBD1,TRBV7-8,NA,TRBJ1-4,18,TGTGCCAGCAGCTTACGCCGGACAGGGGAAGGTTTCGATGAAAAACTGTTTTTT,CASSLRRTGEGFDEKLFF
NA,TRBV5-6,few,TRBJ2-1,16,TGTGCCAGCAGCTCCTTGGACTCTCTCGGGGGCAATGAGCAGTTCTTC,CASSSLDSLGGNEQFF
TRBD2,TRBV2,NA,TRBJ2-1,16,TGTGCCAGCAGGGACCTAGCGGGGGGGCCAAGGAATGAGCAGTTCTTC,CASRDLAGGPRNEQFF
NA,TRBV12-5,NA,TRBJ2-2,12,TGTGCTAGTGGCTCCAACACCGGGGAGCTGTTTTTT,CASGSNTGELFF